Listed below are T cell receptor beta chains from one sample, sequenced in a study of CD8 T cells in Susac syndrome. TCRdb reanalysed the immunoSEQ multiplex PCR reads using MiXCR and keeps one entry per CDR3 protein. The table includes 350,000 to 550,000 distinct CDR3 sequences, roughly 85% detected once. The sample comprised CD8+ T cells from PBMCs. These receptors originate from a human donor with multiple sclerosis. CDR3s include the opening cysteine and the closing phenylalanine or tryptophan. The D gene is left open where the match is weak. Clone size is given for some rows only: seen once, a few or many times, or a class if the clone is expanded.

DNA: TGCGCCAGCAGCCAAGATCGGAGCCCCTACTCACCCCTCCACTTT
CDR3: CASSQDRSPYSPLHF
V: TRBV4-1
size: few
J: TRBJ1-6
D: NA

DNA: TGTGCCAGTGTACAGAACACTGAAGCTTTCTTT
CDR3: CASVQNTEAFF
V: TRBV6-1
size: NA
J: TRBJ1-1
D: NA

DNA: TGTGCCAGCAGCCCTACTCGGGACGCTAATGAAAAACTGTTTTTT
CDR3: CASSPTRDANEKLFF
V: TRBV12-3/TRBV12-4
size: once
J: TRBJ1-4
D: NA

DNA: TGTGCCAGCAGTTTGACAGGGCCGCACGAGCAGTACTTC
CDR3: CASSLTGPHEQYF
V: TRBV27
size: few
J: TRBJ2-7
D: TRBD1

DNA: TGTGCCTGCCCGGGACAGGGGGTGGGGGAGCAGTACTTC
CDR3: CACPGQGVGEQYF
V: TRBV30
size: once
J: TRBJ2-7
D: TRBD1

DNA: TGTGCCAGCAGTCCCCTGGGGGCCGGGGAGCTGTTTTTT
CDR3: CASSPLGAGELFF
V: TRBV12-3/TRBV12-4
size: NA
J: TRBJ2-2
D: NA

DNA: TGTGCCAGCAGCGCCGGGATAGCGGGAGAAGGCGAGCAGTACTTC
CDR3: CASSAGIAGEGEQYF
V: TRBV9
size: NA
J: TRBJ2-7
D: TRBD2

DNA: TGTGCCAGCAGCCTAGTCGGGACAACAAAAGAGACCCAGTACTTC
CDR3: CASSLVGTTKETQYF
V: TRBV7-8
size: NA
J: TRBJ2-5
D: NA

DNA: TGTGCCAGCATTTGGGGAGGAGGCGGTAGCACAGATACGCAGTATTTT
CDR3: CASIWGGGGSTDTQYF
V: TRBV6-5
size: NA
J: TRBJ2-3
D: NA

DNA: TGTGCCAGCAGTGAAGTCCCGGACCGACCCTACGAGCAGTACTTC
CDR3: CASSEVPDRPYEQYF
V: TRBV6-1
size: few
J: TRBJ2-7
D: NA

DNA: TGTGCCATCGTTTCGGGGAGGGGAGATACGCAGTATTTT
CDR3: CAIVSGRGDTQYF
V: TRBV10-3
size: NA
J: TRBJ2-3
D: TRBD2

DNA: TGTGCCAGCAGCTTTTCCGGGACAGGGGACGAGCAGTACTTC
CDR3: CASSFSGTGDEQYF
V: TRBV7-9
size: NA
J: TRBJ2-7
D: TRBD1

DNA: TGTGCCAGCAGTTTTGGGACAGCTTATGGGAATGGCTACACCTTC
CDR3: CASSFGTAYGNGYTF
V: TRBV12-3/TRBV12-4
size: once
J: TRBJ1-2
D: TRBD1

DNA: TGTGCCAGCAGTGAGAATCCGTGGACAGGACAAGAGACCCAGTACTTC
CDR3: CASSENPWTGQETQYF
V: TRBV25-1
size: NA
J: TRBJ2-5
D: TRBD1

DNA: TGTGCCAGCAGGCTACAGGGGGCAGATGAAAAACTGTTTTTT
CDR3: CASRLQGADEKLFF
V: TRBV12-3/TRBV12-4
size: NA
J: TRBJ1-4
D: TRBD1

DNA: TGTGCCAGCAGCTTAAACGGACAGCGCTCCTACAATGAGCAGTTCTTC
CDR3: CASSLNGQRSYNEQFF
V: TRBV7-3
size: NA
J: TRBJ2-1
D: NA

DNA: TGTGCCAGCTCAGAGACGGGGGCCCTCGGGGACGAGCAGTACTTC
CDR3: CASSETGALGDEQYF
V: TRBV18
size: NA
J: TRBJ2-7
D: NA

DNA: TGTGCCATCACCAAATCGGACAAGGAGAACACTGAAGCTTTCTTT
CDR3: CAITKSDKENTEAFF
V: TRBV10-3
size: NA
J: TRBJ1-1
D: NA

DNA: TGTGCCAGCAGTGGATTGGACAGCCAAGGGTCCTACGAGCAGTACTTC
CDR3: CASSGLDSQGSYEQYF
V: TRBV27
size: NA
J: TRBJ2-7
D: NA

DNA: TGTGCCAGCAGTTACGGACTGGACAATCAGCCCCAGCATTTT
CDR3: CASSYGLDNQPQHF
V: TRBV27
size: NA
J: TRBJ1-5
D: NA

DNA: TGTGCCAGCAGCCCGGATGCGGCTCGGTACGAGCAGTACTTC
CDR3: CASSPDAARYEQYF
V: TRBV5-4
size: NA
J: TRBJ2-7
D: NA

DNA: TGTGCCAGCAGTTACAGGGGGGTCTCCCTCTACGAGCAGTACTTC
CDR3: CASSYRGVSLYEQYF
V: TRBV6-7
size: NA
J: TRBJ2-7
D: NA

DNA: TGCGCCAGCAGCCCAGGGGGGGACTCCTATAATTCACCCCTCCATTTT
CDR3: CASSPGGDSYNSPLHF
V: TRBV5-1
size: few
J: TRBJ1-6
D: TRBD1

DNA: TGTGCCAGCAGCAGTCCCGGGGCAGATACGCAGTATTTT
CDR3: CASSSPGADTQYF
V: TRBV13
size: NA
J: TRBJ2-3
D: NA

DNA: TGTGCCAGCAGTGAATACGGACAGTCCCCGGAGACCCAGTACTTC
CDR3: CASSEYGQSPETQYF
V: TRBV6-1
size: NA
J: TRBJ2-5
D: NA

DNA: TGCGCCAGCAGCCAAGGGGGGGAAGGGGATAATGAAAAACTGTTTTTT
CDR3: CASSQGGEGDNEKLFF
V: TRBV4-1
size: NA
J: TRBJ1-4
D: NA

DNA: TGTGCCAGTAAGCAGGGAGGATTGAATGAAAAACTGTTTTTT
CDR3: CASKQGGLNEKLFF
V: TRBV19
size: NA
J: TRBJ1-4
D: NA

DNA: TGCGCCAGCAGCACCCAGGGTACGGAATATGGCTACACCTTC
CDR3: CASSTQGTEYGYTF
V: TRBV4-1
size: once
J: TRBJ1-2
D: NA

DNA: TGTGCCAGCAGTTCGAGGAACAGGGGGCGGGACTATGGCTACACCTTC
CDR3: CASSSRNRGRDYGYTF
V: TRBV27
size: NA
J: TRBJ1-2
D: TRBD1

DNA: TGTGCCAGCAGCCAAGGTGGGACTAGCGGGGGGGGCTACAATGAGCAGTTCTTC
CDR3: CASSQGGTSGGGYNEQFF
V: TRBV4-2
size: once
J: TRBJ2-1
D: TRBD2

DNA: TGTGCCAGCAGCCACAGCGGGGTGAGCACAGATACGCAGTATTTT
CDR3: CASSHSGVSTDTQYF
V: TRBV7-9
size: NA
J: TRBJ2-3
D: TRBD2

DNA: TGTGCCTGGAGCCCACCTCCCAGGACAGGACTTACCGGGGAGCTGTTTTTT
CDR3: CAWSPPPRTGLTGELFF
V: TRBV30
size: NA
J: TRBJ2-2
D: TRBD1

DNA: TGTGCCAGCAGCGTAGAGCTGGGAGGGACCGGGGAGCTGTTTTTT
CDR3: CASSVELGGTGELFF
V: TRBV9
size: NA
J: TRBJ2-2
D: TRBD2

DNA: TGTGCCACCAGGTTCACGAACACCGGGGAGCTGTTTTTT
CDR3: CATRFTNTGELFF
V: TRBV15
size: NA
J: TRBJ2-2
D: NA

DNA: TGCAGCGCCTGGTGGACAGGGGGGATGTTCTTC
CDR3: CSAWWTGGMFF
V: TRBV29-1
size: NA
J: TRBJ2-1
D: TRBD1

DNA: TGCGCCAGCAGCCAAGTAGGACAGGGAAACCAAGAGACCCAGTACTTC
CDR3: CASSQVGQGNQETQYF
V: TRBV4-1
size: NA
J: TRBJ2-5
D: TRBD1

DNA: TGTGCCAGCAGCCAAGAAACAGGGGGCAGGAATGAGCAGTTCTTC
CDR3: CASSQETGGRNEQFF
V: TRBV3-1
size: NA
J: TRBJ2-1
D: TRBD1

DNA: TGTGCCTGGACGCGAAGTCTTGGACAGGGGGTCTACGAGCAGTACTTC
CDR3: CAWTRSLGQGVYEQYF
V: TRBV30
size: NA
J: TRBJ2-7
D: TRBD1

DNA: TGTGCAAGTCGCTTAGCCCCCCCTCTAGCAGACTCCTACAATGAGCAGTTCTTC
CDR3: CASRLAPPLADSYNEQFF
V: TRBV12-2
size: NA
J: TRBJ2-1
D: NA

DNA: TGCGCCAGCAGCTTAGACACAGCCGGCTACGAGCAGTACTTC
CDR3: CASSLDTAGYEQYF
V: TRBV5-1
size: NA
J: TRBJ2-7
D: NA

DNA: TGTGCCAGCAGCTCCGGACTAGCGGGAGTTCCCTACGAGCAGTACTTC
CDR3: CASSSGLAGVPYEQYF
V: TRBV7-9
size: NA
J: TRBJ2-7
D: TRBD2

DNA: TGCGCCAGCAGTGTAGGACCTAGGGGCTACACCTTC
CDR3: CASSVGPRGYTF
V: TRBV23-1
size: NA
J: TRBJ1-2
D: NA

DNA: TGTGCCAGCAGCATAGACGTGAACACTGAAGCTTTCTTT
CDR3: CASSIDVNTEAFF
V: TRBV7-2
size: NA
J: TRBJ1-1
D: NA

DNA: TGTGCCAGCAGCCCCGGGTCCATCGAGCAGTACTTC
CDR3: CASSPGSIEQYF
V: TRBV7-9
size: NA
J: TRBJ2-7
D: NA

DNA: TGTGCCATCAGTGAAGTAGCGGGGGGCTCGGGTGAGACCCAGTACTTC
CDR3: CAISEVAGGSGETQYF
V: TRBV10-3
size: once
J: TRBJ2-5
D: TRBD2

DNA: TGCGCCAGCAGTCAATCATGGGACGAGACCGGATACAATGAGCAGTTCTTC
CDR3: CASSQSWDETGYNEQFF
V: TRBV23-1
size: NA
J: TRBJ2-1
D: NA

DNA: TGCGCCAGCAGCCCCCACTTATTCCCGGGACTAGCGGCACCCGGGGAGCTGTTTTTT
CDR3: CASSPHLFPGLAAPGELFF
V: TRBV5-1
size: NA
J: TRBJ2-2
D: TRBD2

DNA: TGTGCCAGCAGTTTAGGGCAGGGGGCCAACGTCCTGACTTTC
CDR3: CASSLGQGANVLTF
V: TRBV12-3/TRBV12-4
size: NA
J: TRBJ2-6
D: NA

DNA: TGTGCCAGCATCCCCCCCGGGGTACTGAACACTGAAGCTTTCTTT
CDR3: CASIPPGVLNTEAFF
V: TRBV6-5
size: once
J: TRBJ1-1
D: NA

DNA: TGTGCCAGCAGCCGCTACCCGGAACCCAATCAGCCCCAGCATTTT
CDR3: CASSRYPEPNQPQHF
V: TRBV7-2
size: few
J: TRBJ1-5
D: NA

DNA: TGTGCCAGCAGTTTTTCGGACGGTAATGAAAAACTGTTTTTT
CDR3: CASSFSDGNEKLFF
V: TRBV28
size: NA
J: TRBJ1-4
D: NA

DNA: TGTGCCAGCAGTTACGACGAGGGAGTCTACAATGAGCAGTTCTTC
CDR3: CASSYDEGVYNEQFF
V: TRBV6-5
size: NA
J: TRBJ2-1
D: NA